The TCR beta chain described here comes from a study of T cell responses to AZD1222 COVID-19 vaccine. Study-level information: It was second doses at about 4 or about 12 weeks that were pooled.

The repertoire was sequenced with immunoSEQ multiplex PCR; TCRdb's copy has only in-frame clones and lacks some. This sample has some 110,000 clones, with more than 85% found just once. CDR1 is SGDLS and CDR2 is YYNGEE in the germline V gene. Trimming cost V 3 bases and J 5 bases, with 18 bases left between them. CDR3 size: 16 residues. Points on this clone: The antigen remains unidentified.

Study-level results: Sampling captured repertoires only after the peak T cell response.

This material consisted of peripheral blood, taken on day 0 of AZD1222 vaccination. The clonotype originates from an adult in good health. The rearrangement joins TRBV9 to TRBJ2-1; weak D call: TRBD1 (7 bases). The CDR3 region has the DNA TGTGCCAGCAGCGGCTATCAGGGGGGTGAGAACAATGAGCAGTTCTTC. It codes for CASSGYQGGENNEQFF.